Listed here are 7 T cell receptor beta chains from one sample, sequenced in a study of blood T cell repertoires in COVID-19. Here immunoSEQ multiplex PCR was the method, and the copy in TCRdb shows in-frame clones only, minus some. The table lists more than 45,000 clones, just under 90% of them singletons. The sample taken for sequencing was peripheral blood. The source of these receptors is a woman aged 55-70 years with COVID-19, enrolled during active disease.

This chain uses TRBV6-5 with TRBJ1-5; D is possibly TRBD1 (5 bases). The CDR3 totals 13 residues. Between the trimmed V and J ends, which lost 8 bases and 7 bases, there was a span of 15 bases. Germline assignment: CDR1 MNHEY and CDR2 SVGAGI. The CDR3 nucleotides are TGTGCCAGCCAATTGGGGGGAGGGCAGCCCCAGCATTTT. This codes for CASQLGGGQPQHF.

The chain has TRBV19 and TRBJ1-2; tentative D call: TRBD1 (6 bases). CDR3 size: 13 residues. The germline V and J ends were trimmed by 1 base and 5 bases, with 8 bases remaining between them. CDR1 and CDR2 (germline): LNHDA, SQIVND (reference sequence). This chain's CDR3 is CASSIAGEYGYTF. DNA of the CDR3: TGTGCCAGTAGTATAGCAGGGGAGTATGGCTACACCTTC.

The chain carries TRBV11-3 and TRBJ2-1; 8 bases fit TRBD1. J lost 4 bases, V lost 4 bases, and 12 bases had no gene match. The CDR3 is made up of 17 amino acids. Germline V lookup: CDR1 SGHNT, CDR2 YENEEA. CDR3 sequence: CASSSKTGVKRYNEQFF. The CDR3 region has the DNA TGTGCCAGCAGCTCAAAGACAGGGGTTAAGAGGTACAATGAGCAGTTCTTC.

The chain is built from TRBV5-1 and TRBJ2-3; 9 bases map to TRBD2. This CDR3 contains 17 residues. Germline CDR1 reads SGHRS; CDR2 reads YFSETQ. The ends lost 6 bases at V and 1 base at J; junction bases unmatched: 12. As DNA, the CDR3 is TGCGCCAGCAAGGCTCAGACTAGCGGAAAACGCACAGATACGCAGTATTTT. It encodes CASKAQTSGKRTDTQYF. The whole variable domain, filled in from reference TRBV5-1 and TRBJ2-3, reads KAGVTQTPRYLIKTRGQQVTLSCSPISGHRSVSWYQQTPGQGLQFLFEYFSETQRNKGNFPGRFSGRQFSNSRSEMNVSTLELGDSALYLCASKAQTSGKRTDTQYFGPGTRLTVL.

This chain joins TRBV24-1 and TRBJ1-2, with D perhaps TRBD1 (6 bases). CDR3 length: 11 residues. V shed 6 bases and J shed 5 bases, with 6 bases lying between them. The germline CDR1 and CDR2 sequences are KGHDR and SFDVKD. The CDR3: CATSQGYGYTF. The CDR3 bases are TGTGCCACCAGTCAGGGGTATGGCTACACCTTC.

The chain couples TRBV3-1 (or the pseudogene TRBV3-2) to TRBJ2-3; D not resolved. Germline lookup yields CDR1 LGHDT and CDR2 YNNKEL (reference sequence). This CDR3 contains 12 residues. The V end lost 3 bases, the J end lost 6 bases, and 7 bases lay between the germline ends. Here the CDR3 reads CASSQRTDTQYF. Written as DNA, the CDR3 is TGTGCCAGCAGCCAGAGAACTGATACGCAGTATTTT.

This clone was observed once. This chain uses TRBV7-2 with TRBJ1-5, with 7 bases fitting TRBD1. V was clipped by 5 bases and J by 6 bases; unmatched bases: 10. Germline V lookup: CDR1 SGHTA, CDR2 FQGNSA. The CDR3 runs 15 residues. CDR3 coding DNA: TGTGCCAGCAGCCCACAGGGGCTTCTTGGTCAGCCCCAGCATTTT. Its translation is CASSPQGLLGQPQHF. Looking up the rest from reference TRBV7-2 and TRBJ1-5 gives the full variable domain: GAGVSQSPSNKVTEKGKDVELRCDPISGHTALYWYRQSLGQGLEFLIYFQGNSAPDKSGLPSDRFSAERTGGSVSTLTIQRTQQEDSAVYLCASSPQGLLGQPQHFGDGTRLSIL.